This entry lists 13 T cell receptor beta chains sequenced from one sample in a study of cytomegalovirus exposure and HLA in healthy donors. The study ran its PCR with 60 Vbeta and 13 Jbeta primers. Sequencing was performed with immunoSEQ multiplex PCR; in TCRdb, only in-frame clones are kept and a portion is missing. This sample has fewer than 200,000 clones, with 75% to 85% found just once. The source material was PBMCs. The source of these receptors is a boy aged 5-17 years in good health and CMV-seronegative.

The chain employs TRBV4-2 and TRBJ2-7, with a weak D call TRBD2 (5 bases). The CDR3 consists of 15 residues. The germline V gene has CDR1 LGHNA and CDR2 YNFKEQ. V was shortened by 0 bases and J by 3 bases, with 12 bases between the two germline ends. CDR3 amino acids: CASSQDVGENYEQYF. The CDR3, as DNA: TGTGCCAGCAGCCAAGATGTTGGGGAGAACTACGAGCAGTACTTC.

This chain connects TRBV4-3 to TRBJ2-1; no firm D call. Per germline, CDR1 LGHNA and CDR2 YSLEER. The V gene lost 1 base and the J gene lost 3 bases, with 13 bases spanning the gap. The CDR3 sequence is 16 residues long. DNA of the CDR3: TGCGCCAGCAGCCAAGTACTGCAGAACAGCTACAATGAGCAGTTCTTC. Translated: CASSQVLQNSYNEQFF.

This CDR3 reads CASSFGRGPAYEQYF. The CDR3 DNA reads as TGTGCCAGCAGTTTCGGTCGCGGGCCAGCCTACGAGCAGTACTTC. The V and J genes are TRBV6-5 and TRBJ2-5, with D possibly TRBD2 on 5 matching bases. The DNA matches TRBJ2-7 better at its end, which makes the J call doubtful. CDR1 is MNHEY, CDR2 SVGAGI, per germline. The CDR3 is 15 residues long.

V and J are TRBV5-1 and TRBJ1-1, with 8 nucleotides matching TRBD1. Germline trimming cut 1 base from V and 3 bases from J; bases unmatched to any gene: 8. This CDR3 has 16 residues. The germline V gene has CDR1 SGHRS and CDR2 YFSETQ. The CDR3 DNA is TGCGCCAGCAGCTTGCCACAGGGGGGTAGAGACACTGAAGCTTTCTTT. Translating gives CASSLPQGGRDTEAFF. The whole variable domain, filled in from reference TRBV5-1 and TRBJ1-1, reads KAGVTQTPRYLIKTRGQQVTLSCSPISGHRSVSWYQQTPGQGLQFLFEYFSETQRNKGNFPGRFSGRQFSNSRSEMNVSTLELGDSALYLCASSLPQGGRDTEAFFGQGTRLTVV.

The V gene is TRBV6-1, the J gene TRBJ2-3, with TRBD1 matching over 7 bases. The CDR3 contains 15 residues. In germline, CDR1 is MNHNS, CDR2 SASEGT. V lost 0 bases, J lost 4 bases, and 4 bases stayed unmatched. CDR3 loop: CASSEASTGADTQYF. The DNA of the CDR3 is TGTGCCAGCAGTGAAGCGTCCACAGGGGCAGATACGCAGTATTTT.

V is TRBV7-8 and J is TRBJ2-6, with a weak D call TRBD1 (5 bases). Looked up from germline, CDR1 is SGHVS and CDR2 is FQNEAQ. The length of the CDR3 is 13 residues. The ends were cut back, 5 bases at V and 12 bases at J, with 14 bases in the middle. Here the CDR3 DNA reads TGTGCCAGCAGCCCGAGCAGGGTCCTCGTCCTGACTTTC. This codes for CASSPSRVLVLTF.

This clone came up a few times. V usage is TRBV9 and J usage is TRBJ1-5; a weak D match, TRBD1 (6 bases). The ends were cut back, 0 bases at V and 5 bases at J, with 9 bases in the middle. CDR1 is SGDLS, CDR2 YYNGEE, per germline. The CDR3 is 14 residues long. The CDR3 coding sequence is TGTGCCAGCAGCGTAGGACAGGTCGATCAGCCCCAGCATTTT. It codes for CASSVGQVDQPQHF.

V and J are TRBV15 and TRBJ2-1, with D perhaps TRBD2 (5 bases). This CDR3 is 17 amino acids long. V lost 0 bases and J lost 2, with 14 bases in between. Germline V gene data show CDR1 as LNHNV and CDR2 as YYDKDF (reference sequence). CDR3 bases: TGTGCCACCAGCAGAGATCGGAGGAATAGCCCCTACAATGAGCAGTTCTTC. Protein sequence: CATSRDRRNSPYNEQFF.

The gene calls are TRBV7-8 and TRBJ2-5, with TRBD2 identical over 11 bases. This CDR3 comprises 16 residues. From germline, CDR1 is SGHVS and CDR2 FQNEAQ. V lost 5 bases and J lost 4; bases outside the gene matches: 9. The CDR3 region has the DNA TGTGCCAGCAGCACAAGACTAGCGGGAACGGGAGAGACCCAGTACTTC. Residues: CASSTRLAGTGETQYF. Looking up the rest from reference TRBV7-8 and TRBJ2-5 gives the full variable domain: GAGVSQSPRYKVAKRGQDVALRCDPISGHVSLFWYQQALGQGPEFLTYFQNEAQLDKSGLPSDRFFAERPEGSVSTLKIQRTQQEDSAVYLCASSTRLAGTGETQYFGPGTRLLVL.

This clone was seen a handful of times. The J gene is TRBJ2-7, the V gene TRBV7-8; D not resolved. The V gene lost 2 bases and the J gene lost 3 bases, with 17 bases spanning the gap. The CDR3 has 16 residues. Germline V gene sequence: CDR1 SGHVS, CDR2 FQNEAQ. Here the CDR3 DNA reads TGTGCCAGCAGCTTACGAACTACAAGTTTAGTCTACGAGCAGTACTTC. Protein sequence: CASSLRTTSLVYEQYF.

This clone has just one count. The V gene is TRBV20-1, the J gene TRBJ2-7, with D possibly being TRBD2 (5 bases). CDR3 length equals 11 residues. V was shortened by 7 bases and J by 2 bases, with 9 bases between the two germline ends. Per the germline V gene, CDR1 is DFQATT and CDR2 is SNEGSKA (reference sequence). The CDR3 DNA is TGCAGTGTTCGGACTGCCTACGAGCAGTACTTC. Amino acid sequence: CSVRTAYEQYF.

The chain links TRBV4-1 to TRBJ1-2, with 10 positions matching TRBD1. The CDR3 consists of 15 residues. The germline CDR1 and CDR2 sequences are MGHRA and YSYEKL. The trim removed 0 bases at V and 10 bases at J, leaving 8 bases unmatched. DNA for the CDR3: TGCGCCAGCAGCCAAGATAGGGGGGACAGGGGCGACTACACCTTC. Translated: CASSQDRGDRGDYTF.

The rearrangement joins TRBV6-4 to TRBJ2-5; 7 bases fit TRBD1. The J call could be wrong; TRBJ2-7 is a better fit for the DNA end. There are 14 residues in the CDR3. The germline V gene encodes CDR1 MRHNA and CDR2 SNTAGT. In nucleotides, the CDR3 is TGTGCCAGCAGTGACCGGGACAGTCCCGACGAGCAGTACTTC. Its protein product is CASSDRDSPDEQYF.